Each of the 17 T cell receptor beta chains below was sequenced from the same sample in a study of blood T cell repertoires in COVID-19. The table came from immunoSEQ multiplex PCR; TCRdb's copy has only in-frame clones and leaves some out. This sample has about 100,000 clones; more than 70% occur once, and the top ten carry around 13%. Source material: peripheral blood. These receptor sequences come from a human donor in a cohort sampled during active COVID-19.

This rearrangement joins TRBV30 to TRBJ2-2; tentative D call: TRBD1 (5 bases). The CDR3 has 16 amino acids. Germline V gene lookup returns CDR1 GTSNPN and CDR2 SVGIG (reference sequence). V lost 0 bases to trimming and J lost 0 bases, with 11 bases between them. The CDR3 region has the DNA TGTGCCTGGAGTGTAGGCAGGACAACGAACACCGGGGAGCTGTTTTTT. Encoded protein: CAWSVGRTTNTGELFF.

The V and J genes are TRBV29-1 and TRBJ1-1; 11 bases are shared with TRBD1. CDR1 is SQVTM and CDR2 is ANQGSEA in the germline V gene. There are 14 residues in the CDR3. Trimming cost V 6 bases and J 5 bases; bases outside gene matches: 8. The CDR3 loop is CSVTPGQGGTEAFF. In nucleotides, the CDR3 is TGCAGCGTAACCCCGGGACAGGGGGGGACTGAAGCTTTCTTT.

CDR3 in amino acids: CASSLGRASGYTF. The CDR3 coding sequence is TGTGCCAGCAGCCTCGGACGCGCTAGCGGCTACACCTTC. The chain has TRBV6-2 or TRBV6-3 and TRBJ1-2; D is undetermined. This CDR3 is 13 amino acids long. Per the germline V gene, CDR1 is MNHEY and CDR2 is SVGEGT. V was clipped by 6 bases and J by 8 bases, with 16 bases between them.

The V gene is TRBV7-2, the J gene TRBJ1-2, with TRBD1 as a possible D gene (6 bases). The ends were cut back, 5 bases at V and 7 bases at J, with 14 bases in the middle. Germline V gene sequence: CDR1 SGHTA, CDR2 FQGNSA. The CDR3 has 13 amino acids. The CDR3 here is CASSRDTDLGYTF. CDR3 nucleotide sequence: TGTGCCAGCAGCCGGGACACCGATCTTGGCTACACCTTC.

As regards this clone: The CDR3 carries no conserved terminal phenylalanine or tryptophan, so it likely arises from a read error. The limits of the CDR3 on the DNA are not certain, so only TCRdb's listed CDR3 is given. The chain combines TRBV4-2 with TRBJ2-3; no DNA check was done on the table's D call, TRBD2. From its first to its last residue, the CDR3 has 12 amino acids. Germline V CDR1 and CDR2: LGHNA, YNFKEQ. CDR3 loop: CASSPGTSGVSG.

The chain combines TRBV2 with TRBJ1-5; TRBD1 aligns across 8 bases. Trimming at V came to 8 bases and at J to 1 base, leaving 4 bases not matched to a gene. The CDR3 is 14 residues long. The V gene's germline CDR1 is SNHLY and CDR2 FYNNEI. CDR3 sequence (DNA): TGTGCCAGCCTAGGACAGGGCAGCAATCAGCCCCAGCATTTT. Translation: CASLGQGSNQPQHF.

The chain joins TRBV28 to TRBJ1-4, with D perhaps matching TRBD1 (6 bases). Germline V CDR1 and CDR2: MDHEN, SYDVKM. This CDR3 is 14 amino acids long. V was clipped by 7 bases and J by 8 bases, with 17 bases between them. CDR3: CASTGTGLGEKLFF. CDR3 DNA: TGTGCCAGCACCGGAACAGGGTTAGGGGAAAAACTGTTTTTT.

V and J are TRBV20-1 and TRBJ2-3; D possibly corresponds to TRBD1 (5 bases). Germline CDR1 reads DFQATT; CDR2 reads SNEGSKA (reference sequence). Trimming removed 3 bases at V and 10 bases at J, with 8 bases between. The CDR3 contains 10 residues. Written as DNA, the CDR3 is TGCAGTGCTAGGGAAGGGGCGCAGTATTTT. Protein product: CSAREGAQYF.

J is TRBJ1-3 and V is TRBV2; D is unclear. Trimming pared 4 bases from V and 0 bases from J, leaving 16 bases between. The CDR3 loop spans 17 amino acids. Germline-derived CDR1 and CDR2 are SNHLY and FYNNEI. The CDR3, as DNA: TGTGCCAGCAGTGCGAAGGGAGGGCCCAACTCTGGAAACACCATATATTTT. It codes for CASSAKGGPNSGNTIYF.

J is TRBJ1-5 and V is TRBV19; TRBD1 agrees at 10 bases. The CDR3 contains 16 residues. In germline, CDR1 is LNHDA, CDR2 SQIVND (reference sequence). The V and J ends lost 3 bases and 4 bases, in that order; junction bases with no gene match: 6. In DNA form, the CDR3 reads TGTGCCAGTAGTATGAAGGGGGGACAGGGGAATCAGCCCCAGCATTTT. Residues: CASSMKGGQGNQPQHF.

V gene TRBV25-1 combines with J gene TRBJ1-2; the D is unclear. Looked up from germline, CDR1 is MGHDK and CDR2 is SYGVNS. The CDR3 runs 13 residues. V was clipped by 2 bases and J by 2 bases, with 6 bases between them. The CDR3 region is CASSETMNYGYTF. In nucleotides, the CDR3 is TGTGCCAGCAGTGAAACAATGAACTATGGCTACACCTTC.

This clone was seen more than once but under ten times. The chain joins TRBV27 to TRBJ2-1; 11 bases map to TRBD2. In germline, CDR1 is MNHEY, CDR2 SMNVEV (reference sequence). The trim removed 5 bases at V and 7 bases at J, leaving 10 bases unmatched. The CDR3 runs to 16 residues. This CDR3 reads CASSTLAGVAVNEQFF. The CDR3 region has the DNA TGTGCCAGCAGTACACTAGCGGGAGTCGCGGTGAATGAGCAGTTCTTC.

This chain uses TRBV7-9 with TRBJ1-4; D is possibly TRBD1 (5 bases). Germline-derived CDR1 and CDR2 are SEHNR and FQNEAQ (reference sequence). V lost 5 bases and J lost 4, with 14 bases in between. The CDR3 covers 15 residues. The chain's CDR3 is CASSAPGLGNEKLFF. The CDR3 DNA reads TGTGCCAGCAGCGCACCGGGACTTGGTAATGAAAAACTGTTTTTT.

The chain uses TRBV6-5 and TRBJ1-6, with D uncertain. In germline, CDR1 is MNHEY, CDR2 SVGAGI. The CDR3 contains 14 residues. The V and J ends lost 5 bases and 6 bases respectively, with 11 bases between them. This CDR3 reads CASSKRNSNSPLHF. The DNA for the CDR3 is TGTGCCAGCAGTAAAAGAAACAGTAATTCACCCCTCCACTTT.

Only a few counts were recorded for this clone. The chain carries TRBV5-1 and TRBJ2-1, with TRBD1 matching over 7 bases. J was trimmed by 0 bases and V by 7 bases; bases with no gene match: 13. Germline CDR1 reads SGHRS; CDR2 reads YFSETQ. The CDR3 runs to 17 residues. The CDR3: CASYGPGQDFSYNEQFF. The CDR3 nucleotides are TGCGCCAGCTACGGCCCTGGACAGGACTTCTCCTACAATGAGCAGTTCTTC.

V gene TRBV5-4 combines with J gene TRBJ2-1; 8 positions match TRBD1. CDR3 length equals 14 residues. Germline V gene sequence: CDR1 SGHNT, CDR2 YYREEE (reference sequence). The J segment lost 8 bases and the V segment lost 7 bases, leaving 11 bases of the junction unmatched. Here the CDR3 reads CASGGNRGFDEQFF. In DNA, the CDR3 is TGTGCCAGCGGTGGGAACAGGGGGTTCGATGAGCAGTTCTTC.

The chain links TRBV18 to TRBJ2-7, with TRBD1 matching over 7 bases. CDR1 and CDR2 (germline): KGHSH, LQKENI. V dropped 1 base and J dropped 0; count of bases not matched to a gene: 6. This CDR3 has 16 residues. The CDR3 DNA reads TGTGCCAGCTCACCACGTACAGGGGAACACTCCTACGAGCAGTACTTC. This encodes CASSPRTGEHSYEQYF.